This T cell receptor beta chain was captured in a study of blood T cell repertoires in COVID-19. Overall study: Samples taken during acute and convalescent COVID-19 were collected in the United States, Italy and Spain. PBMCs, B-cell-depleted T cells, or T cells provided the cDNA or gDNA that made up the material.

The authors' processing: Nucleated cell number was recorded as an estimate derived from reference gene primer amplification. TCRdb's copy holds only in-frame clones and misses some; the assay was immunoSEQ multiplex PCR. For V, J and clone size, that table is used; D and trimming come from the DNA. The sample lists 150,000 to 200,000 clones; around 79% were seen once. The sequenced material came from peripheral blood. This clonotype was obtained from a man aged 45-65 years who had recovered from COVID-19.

CDR3: CASSEGSGLTGELFF. The CDR3 region has the DNA TGCGCCAGCAGTGAAGGTAGCGGGCTTACCGGGGAGCTGTTTTTT. The chain is built from TRBV10-2 and TRBJ2-2; 7 positions agree with TRBD2. Unmatched junction bases numbered 6, after V lost 3 bases and J lost 5 bases. The length of the CDR3 is 15 residues. The germline V gene has CDR1 WSHSY and CDR2 SAAADI.